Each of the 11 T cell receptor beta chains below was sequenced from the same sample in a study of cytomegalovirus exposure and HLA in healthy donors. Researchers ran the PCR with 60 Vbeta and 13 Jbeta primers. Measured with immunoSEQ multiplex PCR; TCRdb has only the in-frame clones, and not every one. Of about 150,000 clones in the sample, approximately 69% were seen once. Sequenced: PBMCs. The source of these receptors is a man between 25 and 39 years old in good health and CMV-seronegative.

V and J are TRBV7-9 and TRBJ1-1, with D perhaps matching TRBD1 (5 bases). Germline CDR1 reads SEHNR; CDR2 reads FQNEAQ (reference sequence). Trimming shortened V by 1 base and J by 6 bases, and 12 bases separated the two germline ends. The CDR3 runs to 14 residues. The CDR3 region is CASSLGGTVAEAFF. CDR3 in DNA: TGTGCCAGCAGCTTAGGGGGCACGGTCGCTGAAGCTTTCTTT.

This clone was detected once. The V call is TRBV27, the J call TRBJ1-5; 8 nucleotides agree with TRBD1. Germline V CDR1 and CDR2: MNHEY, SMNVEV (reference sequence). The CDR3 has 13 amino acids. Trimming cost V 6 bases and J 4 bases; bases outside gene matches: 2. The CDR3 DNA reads TGTGCCAGCAGCGGACAGGGTAATCAGCCCCAGCATTTT. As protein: CASSGQGNQPQHF.

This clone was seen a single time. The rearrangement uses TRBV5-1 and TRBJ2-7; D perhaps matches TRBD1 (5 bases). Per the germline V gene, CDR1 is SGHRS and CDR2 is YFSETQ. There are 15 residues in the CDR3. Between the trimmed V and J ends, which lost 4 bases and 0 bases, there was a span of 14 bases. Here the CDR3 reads CASSPVDTSSYEQYF. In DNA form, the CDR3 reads TGCGCCAGCAGCCCCGTGGACACGAGCTCCTACGAGCAGTACTTC.

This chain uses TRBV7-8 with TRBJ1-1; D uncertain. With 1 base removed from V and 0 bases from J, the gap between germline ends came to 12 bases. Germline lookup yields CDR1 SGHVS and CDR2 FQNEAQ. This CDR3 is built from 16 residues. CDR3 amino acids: CASSLGGRFLNTEAFF. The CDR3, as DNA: TGTGCCAGCAGCTTAGGTGGCCGTTTTTTGAACACTGAAGCTTTCTTT.

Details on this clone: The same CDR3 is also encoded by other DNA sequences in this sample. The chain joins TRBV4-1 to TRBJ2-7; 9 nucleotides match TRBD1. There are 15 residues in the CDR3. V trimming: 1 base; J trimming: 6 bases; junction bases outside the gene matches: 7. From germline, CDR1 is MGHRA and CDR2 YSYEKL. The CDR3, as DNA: TGCGCCAGCAGCCAAGGACTACAGGGGGCAAGCGAGCAGTACTTC. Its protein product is CASSQGLQGASEQYF.

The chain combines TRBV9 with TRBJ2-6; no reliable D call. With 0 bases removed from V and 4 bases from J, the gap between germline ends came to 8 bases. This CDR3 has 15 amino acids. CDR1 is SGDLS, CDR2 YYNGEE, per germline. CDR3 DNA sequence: TGTGCCAGCAGCGTAGCAGGTACCGGGGCCAACGTCCTGACTTTC. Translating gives CASSVAGTGANVLTF.

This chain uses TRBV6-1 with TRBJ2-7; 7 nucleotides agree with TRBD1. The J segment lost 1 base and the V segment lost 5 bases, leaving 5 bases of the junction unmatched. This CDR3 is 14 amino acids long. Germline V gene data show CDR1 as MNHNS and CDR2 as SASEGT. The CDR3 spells CASSPPTGSYEQYF. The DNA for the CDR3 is TGTGCCAGCAGTCCTCCGACAGGGTCCTACGAGCAGTACTTC.

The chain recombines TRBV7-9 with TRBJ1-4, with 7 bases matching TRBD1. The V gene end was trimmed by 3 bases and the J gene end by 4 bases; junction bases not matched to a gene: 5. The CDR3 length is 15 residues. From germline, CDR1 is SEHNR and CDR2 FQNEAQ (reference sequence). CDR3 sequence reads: CASSFTQGVNEKLFF. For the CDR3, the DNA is TGTGCCAGCAGCTTCACGCAGGGGGTTAATGAAAAACTGTTTTTT.

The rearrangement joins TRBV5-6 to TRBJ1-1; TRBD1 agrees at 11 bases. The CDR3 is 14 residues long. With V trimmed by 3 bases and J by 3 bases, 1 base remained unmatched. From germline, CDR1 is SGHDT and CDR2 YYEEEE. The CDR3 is CASSWTGGYTEAFF. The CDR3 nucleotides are TGTGCCAGCAGCTGGACAGGGGGCTACACTGAAGCTTTCTTT.

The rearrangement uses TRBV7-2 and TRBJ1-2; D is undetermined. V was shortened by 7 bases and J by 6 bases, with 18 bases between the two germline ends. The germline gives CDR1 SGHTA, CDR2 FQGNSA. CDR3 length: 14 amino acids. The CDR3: CASTTPGIWDGYTF. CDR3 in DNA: TGTGCCAGCACAACACCGGGGATTTGGGATGGCTACACCTTC.

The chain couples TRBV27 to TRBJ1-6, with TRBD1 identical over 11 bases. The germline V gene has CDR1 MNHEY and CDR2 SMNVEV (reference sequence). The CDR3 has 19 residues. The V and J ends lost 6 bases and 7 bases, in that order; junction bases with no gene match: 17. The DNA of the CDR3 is TGTGCCAGCAGCTTTCGGTCGAATTTGTGGGACAGGGGGAATTCACCCCTCCACTTT. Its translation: CASSFRSNLWDRGNSPLHF.